A single sample is the source of the 17 T cell receptor beta chains below, sequenced in a study of T cell responses to AZD1222 COVID-19 vaccine (dated by TCRdb to the early 2020s). Sample time point, as interpreted from the label and publication: baseline before first vaccination. Library method: the immunoSEQ multiplex PCR assay. TCRdb took this table from immuneACCESS and kept in-frame rearrangements with V and J called. Such tables lack part of the clones; where checked against another copy, unresolved V genes explain under half of the gap, and the rest is unexplained. A total of approximately 150,000 clones appear in this sample, 85% to 95% of them only once. Of the sample, 1.1% to 1.5% is held by the ten largest clones. The sequences come from peripheral blood, collected on day 0 of AZD1222 vaccination. These receptors were obtained from an adult in good health.

The rearrangement links TRBV7-9 to TRBJ1-2; 7 bases map to TRBD1. Germline V gives CDR1 SEHNR, CDR2 FQNEAQ (reference sequence). The CDR3 runs to 15 residues. V shed 1 base and J 6 bases; nucleotides not matched to a gene: 8. The CDR3 nucleotides read TGTGCCAGCAGCTTAGGGGAGCAGGGGGGAGATGGCTACACCTTC. It codes for CASSLGEQGGDGYTF.

J is TRBJ1-5 and V is TRBV28; TRBD1 agrees at 8 bases. This CDR3 has 19 amino acids. The germline gives CDR1 MDHEN, CDR2 SYDVKM. Unmatched junction bases numbered 16, after V lost 6 bases and J lost 0 bases. The CDR3 region is CASSPQPGQASYSNQPQHF. CDR3 sequence (DNA): TGTGCCAGCAGCCCCCAACCGGGACAGGCGTCATATAGCAATCAGCCCCAGCATTTT.

The genes are TRBV30 and TRBJ1-4; D is possibly TRBD1 (5 bases). V was clipped by 0 bases and J by 8 bases, with 16 bases between them. This CDR3 is built from 15 residues. Germline CDR1 and CDR2: GTSNPN and SVGIG (reference sequence). For the CDR3, the DNA is TGTGCCTGGAGTGTACTTTCCAGGGCGGGGGAAAAACTGTTTTTT. Translating it yields CAWSVLSRAGEKLFF.

This chain connects TRBV9 to TRBJ2-3; 7 bases align to TRBD2. This CDR3 comprises 16 residues. In germline, CDR1 is SGDLS, CDR2 YYNGEE. The junction had 11 bases not matched to a gene; V was cut back by 3 bases and J by 4 bases. This CDR3 is CASSAMGRVGADTQYF. The DNA for the CDR3 is TGTGCCAGCAGCGCGATGGGGAGGGTAGGGGCAGATACGCAGTATTTT.

In DNA, the CDR3 is TGTGCCAGCAGCTTAGATCTTTCGTACAGGGGGGACGAGCAGTACTTC. Translated, it gives CASSLDLSYRGDEQYF. The chain is built from TRBV7-3 and TRBJ2-7; 8 nucleotides line up with TRBD1. The CDR3 has 16 residues. The germline V gene encodes CDR1 SGHTA and CDR2 FQGTGA. With 2 bases clipped from V and 5 bases from J, the junction kept 11 bases outside the gene matches.

The J gene is TRBJ1-5, the V gene TRBV19; no clear D gene. CDR1 and CDR2 from the germline V gene are LNHDA and SQIVND (reference sequence). CDR3 length: 14 residues. V was cut by 3 bases and J by 7 bases, with 13 bases left in between. CDR3 nucleotides: TGTGCCAGTAGTATTTCCCCCCACGGGCAGCCCCAGCATTTT. Protein sequence: CASSISPHGQPQHF.

The chain has TRBV4-1 and TRBJ2-7, with unresolved D. Germline V gives CDR1 MGHRA, CDR2 YSYEKL. This CDR3 region has 15 residues. V was trimmed by 4 bases and J by 0 bases, leaving 13 bases between them. CDR3 region: CASSPRWASSYEQYF. CDR3 sequence (DNA): TGCGCCAGCAGCCCCCGCTGGGCCAGCTCCTACGAGCAGTACTTC.

The chain carries TRBV7-6 and TRBJ2-2; the D is unclear. The germline V gene encodes CDR1 SGHVS and CDR2 FNYEAQ. V was shortened by 5 bases and J by 2 bases, with 3 bases between the two germline ends. CDR3 length: 12 amino acids. Written as DNA, the CDR3 is TGTGCCAGCAGCCGCAACACCGGGGAGCTGTTTTTT. This encodes CASSRNTGELFF.

The rearrangement links TRBV30 to TRBJ1-2; D unclear. V was cut by 3 bases and J by 1 base, with 12 bases left in between. The CDR3 has 14 amino acids. The V gene's germline CDR1 is GTSNPN and CDR2 SVGIG (reference sequence). The CDR3 reads CAWRKGLINYGYTF. Here the CDR3 DNA reads TGTGCCTGGAGGAAAGGGCTCATTAACTATGGCTACACCTTC.

V is TRBV28 and J is TRBJ1-1; no clear D. This CDR3 is 13 amino acids long. Germline CDR1 and CDR2: MDHEN and SYDVKM. V was trimmed by 2 bases and J by 3 bases, leaving 7 bases between them. CDR3 residues: CASSLRSDTEAFF. The CDR3, as DNA: TGTGCCAGCAGTTTACGCAGCGACACTGAAGCTTTCTTT.

This clone was picked up a small number of times. The chain is built from TRBV6-2 or TRBV6-3 and TRBJ1-5, with 9 bases matching TRBD1. CDR1 and CDR2 from the germline V gene are MNHEY and SVGEGT. CDR3 length: 17 amino acids. Trimming at V came to 4 bases and at J to 0 bases, leaving 7 bases not matched to a gene. The CDR3 nucleotides read TGTGCCAGCAGTTTGGGACAGGGTCCGTATAGCAATCAGCCCCAGCATTTT. It yields the protein CASSLGQGPYSNQPQHF.

This CDR3 reads CASGGQGEDLLSRNTEAFF. The DNA of the CDR3 is TGTGCCAGCGGCGGGCAGGGAGAGGATCTATTATCCAGGAACACTGAAGCTTTCTTT. The rearrangement links TRBV2 to TRBJ1-1; a possible D gene is TRBD1 (5 bases). The CDR3 spans 19 residues. The V end lost 8 bases, the J end lost 1 base, and 29 bases lay between the germline ends. Germline loops: CDR1 SNHLY, CDR2 FYNNEI.

Here the CDR3 reads CASSQPRGGLNNEQFF. CDR3 in DNA: TGTGCCAGCAGCCAACCCCGGGGCGGACTAAACAATGAGCAGTTCTTC. The chain recombines TRBV4-2 with TRBJ2-1, with D perhaps TRBD2 (6 bases). The V end was cut by 2 bases, the J end by 5 bases, with 16 bases between. Germline-derived CDR1 and CDR2 are LGHNA and YNFKEQ. This CDR3 has 16 residues.

The chain joins TRBV6-5 to TRBJ1-2, with D uncertain. This CDR3 region has 14 residues. V gave up 8 bases and J gave up 1 base, with 14 bases separating them. CDR1 and CDR2 (germline): MNHEY, SVGAGI. CDR3 residues: CASRVGSGNYGYTF. CDR3 nucleotides: TGTGCCAGCCGAGTAGGCAGTGGTAACTATGGCTACACCTTC.

The chain is built from TRBV12-3 or TRBV12-4 and TRBJ2-5; TRBD1 might be the D (6 bases). The V end lost 5 bases, the J end lost 2 bases, and 9 bases lay between the germline ends. The length of the CDR3 is 13 residues. Written as DNA, the CDR3 is TGTGCCAGCAGTCCCGACAGGCAAGAGACCCAGTACTTC. Translated, it gives CASSPDRQETQYF.

This clone was seen a single time. This sequence joins TRBV28 and TRBJ1-3; maybe TRBD1 (6 bases). CDR3 length: 14 residues. Germline V gives CDR1 MDHEN, CDR2 SYDVKM. The V and J ends lost 6 bases and 0 bases respectively, with 9 bases between them. The CDR3 region is CASRDSYSGNTIYF. The CDR3 region has the DNA TGTGCCAGCAGGGACAGTTACTCTGGAAACACCATATATTTT.

V is TRBV4-2 and J is TRBJ1-1; unclear D gene. Per germline, CDR1 LGHNA and CDR2 YNFKEQ. Trimming took 1 base from V and 0 from J, leaving 3 bases between them. The CDR3 contains 13 residues. CDR3 in DNA: TGTGCCAGCAGCCAAGCCGTGAACACTGAAGCTTTCTTT. Its protein is CASSQAVNTEAFF.